These 31 T cell receptor beta chains were sequenced from one sample in a study of blood T cell repertoires in COVID-19. TCRdb's copy holds only in-frame clones and misses some; the assay was immunoSEQ multiplex PCR. The sample records about 120,000 clones, roughly 69% being singletons. The sequenced sample consisted of peripheral blood. All receptors derive from a woman in her 70s with acute or convalescent COVID-19.

V gene TRBV7-9 combines with J gene TRBJ1-2; 11 bases agree with TRBD1. The CDR3 contains 15 residues. Germline values: CDR1 SEHNR, CDR2 FQNEAQ (reference sequence). Trimming took 5 bases from V and 3 from J; bases not matched to a gene: 5. CDR3 in DNA: TGTGCCAGCAGCGCGGGACAGGGGGGCCACTATGGCTACACCTTC. Its translation: CASSAGQGGHYGYTF.

This clone was seen only once. The rearrangement uses TRBV4-1 and TRBJ1-4, with no clear D. CDR1 is MGHRA and CDR2 is YSYEKL in the germline V gene. The length of the CDR3 is 13 residues. V was shortened by 5 bases and J by 4 bases, with 8 bases between the two germline ends. The CDR3 DNA follows: TGCGCCAGCAGCTACGCAGATAATGAAAAACTGTTTTTT. Amino acid sequence: CASSYADNEKLFF.

The chain is built from TRBV10-2 and TRBJ2-1; 14 nucleotides agree with TRBD2. V was clipped by 7 bases and J by 6 bases; unmatched bases: 5. CDR1 and CDR2 (germline): WSHSY, SAAADI. This CDR3 region has 15 residues. CDR3 nucleotide sequence: TGCGCCAGCACCTTGGGACTAGCGGGAGTCAATGAGCAGTTCTTC. Translated: CASTLGLAGVNEQFF.

This clone has more than one count but fewer than ten. This sequence joins TRBV19 and TRBJ1-6, with D hard to call. V was pared by 0 bases and J by 10 bases, with 7 bases between. The CDR3 length is 13 residues. In germline, CDR1 is LNHDA, CDR2 SQIVND (reference sequence). DNA of the CDR3: TGTGCCAGTAGTATAGATGTATTCTCACCCCTCCACTTT. It codes for CASSIDVFSPLHF.

There are many counts of this clone. The chain links TRBV19 to TRBJ1-1; TRBD1 might be the D (6 bases). Germline CDR1 LNHDA, CDR2 SQIVND (reference sequence). V lost 5 bases and J lost 5, with 18 bases in between. The CDR3 is 15 amino acids. CDR3 nucleotides: TGTGCCAGTAGTTCCCTTACAGGGAGTTTAACTGAAGCTTTCTTT. It yields the protein CASSSLTGSLTEAFF.

The V and J genes are TRBV27 and TRBJ2-3; 7 bases align to TRBD1. CDR1 and CDR2 from the germline V gene are MNHEY and SMNVEV (reference sequence). V shed 6 bases and J 8 bases; nucleotides not matched to a gene: 14. CDR3 length: 15 residues. The CDR3 coding sequence is TGTGCCAGCAGCTGGGGCGACCGCTCAGGGGGTACGCAGTATTTT. Protein product: CASSWGDRSGGTQYF.

For the CDR3, the DNA is TGTGCCAGCAGCTTCCTAGCGGCCGCAAAATACGAGCAGTACTTC. This gives the protein CASSFLAAAKYEQYF. This sequence joins TRBV3-1 (or the pseudogene TRBV3-2) and TRBJ2-7; TRBD2 matches 7 bases. CDR1 LGHDT and CDR2 YNNKEL come from the germline V gene (reference sequence). The V and J ends lost 5 bases and 4 bases, in that order; junction bases with no gene match: 11. This CDR3 comprises 15 residues.

The chain uses TRBV28 and TRBJ1-5; 9 positions agree with TRBD1. Germline values: CDR1 MDHEN, CDR2 SYDVKM. V lost 6 bases, J lost 7 bases, and 13 bases stayed unmatched. The CDR3 length is 16 residues. CDR3 sequence (DNA): TGTGCCAGCAGCCGGGACAGGGTAATTATGGGGCAGCCCCAGCATTTT. Residues: CASSRDRVIMGQPQHF.

V usage is TRBV3-1 (or the pseudogene TRBV3-2) and J usage is TRBJ1-1; 12 positions agree with TRBD1. The CDR3 is 14 residues long. Germline lookup yields CDR1 LGHDT and CDR2 YNNKEL (reference sequence). Losses at the gene ends were 5 bases for V and 5 bases for J; bases not matched to a gene: 3. The DNA for the CDR3 is TGTGCCAGCAGCTCGGGACAGGGGGCGACTGAAGCTTTCTTT. This translates into CASSSGQGATEAFF.

The gene calls are TRBV19 and TRBJ2-4, with 8 positions matching TRBD1. This CDR3 is 16 amino acids long. Per germline, CDR1 LNHDA and CDR2 SQIVND (reference sequence). Trimming took 6 bases from V and 0 from J; bases not matched to a gene: 7. CDR3 region: CASRKGQGIAKNIQYF. CDR3 bases: TGTGCCAGTAGGAAAGGACAGGGAATAGCCAAAAACATTCAGTACTTC.

Only a few counts were recorded for this clone. The chain combines TRBV5-6 with TRBJ2-2; a possible D gene is TRBD2 (7 bases). The germline V gene has CDR1 SGHDT and CDR2 YYEEEE. The germline V and J ends were trimmed by 5 bases and 3 bases, with 17 bases remaining between them. CDR3 length: 16 amino acids. Written as DNA, the CDR3 is TGTGCCAGCAGACCCTCGGGGGGCGCCTACACCGGGGAGCTGTTTTTT. Its protein is CASRPSGGAYTGELFF.

This clone was seen ten or more times. V usage is TRBV29-1 and J usage is TRBJ1-2; tentatively, D is TRBD1 (6 bases). The V gene lost 6 bases and the J gene lost 3 bases, with 14 bases spanning the gap. The germline V gene has CDR1 SQVTM and CDR2 ANQGSEA. The CDR3 loop spans 13 amino acids. In DNA form, the CDR3 reads TGCAGCGTGTCGGGGGGGCGCGACTATGGCTACACCTTC. Encoded protein: CSVSGGRDYGYTF.

This chain connects TRBV7-2 to TRBJ1-1; 11 bases are a match to TRBD1. Germline-derived CDR1 and CDR2 are SGHTA and FQGNSA. This CDR3 has 15 residues. The V segment lost 5 bases and the J segment 6 bases; nucleotides outside the gene matches: 8. CDR3 protein: CASSAADRGRPEAFF. The CDR3, as DNA: TGTGCCAGCAGCGCCGCGGACAGGGGGCGACCTGAAGCTTTCTTT.

J is TRBJ2-5 and V is TRBV9; D remains ambiguous. Trimming took off 0 bases at V and 5 bases at J, with 8 bases between the two ends. There are 13 residues in the CDR3. Germline V CDR1 and CDR2: SGDLS, YYNGEE. This chain's CDR3 is CASSVAVGETQYF. CDR3 in DNA: TGTGCCAGCAGCGTAGCCGTCGGGGAGACCCAGTACTTC.

The chain joins TRBV19 to TRBJ1-2; TRBD1 might be the D (6 bases). V was trimmed by 5 bases and J by 2 bases, leaving 21 bases between them. Per germline, CDR1 LNHDA and CDR2 SQIVND (reference sequence). The CDR3 runs to 17 residues. This CDR3 is CASSGERIRGRNYGYTF. CDR3 DNA sequence: TGTGCCAGTAGTGGTGAACGCATCAGGGGCAGGAACTATGGCTACACCTTC.

V gene TRBV11-1 combines with J gene TRBJ2-4; 7 bases map to TRBD2. V lost 5 bases, J lost 0 bases, and 4 bases stayed unmatched. The CDR3 has 15 amino acids. Germline CDR1 SGHAT, CDR2 FQDESV (reference sequence). In DNA form, the CDR3 reads TGTGCCAGCAGCCGAGGGACTATAGCCAAAAACATTCAGTACTTC. Translated: CASSRGTIAKNIQYF.

This clone has just a few counts. The chain links TRBV5-6 to TRBJ1-1; D gene ambiguous. The ends were cut back, 0 bases at V and 6 bases at J, with 12 bases in the middle. Per germline, CDR1 SGHDT and CDR2 YYEEEE. This CDR3 comprises 14 residues. The CDR3 sequence is CASSLGGGSSEAFF. The CDR3 DNA reads as TGTGCCAGCAGCTTGGGGGGTGGGAGCTCTGAAGCTTTCTTT.

This rearrangement joins TRBV16 to TRBJ1-2; 8 bases agree with TRBD1. Germline-derived CDR1 and CDR2 are KGHSY and FQNENV. The V gene end was trimmed by 4 bases and the J gene end by 7 bases; junction bases not matched to a gene: 5. The CDR3 runs to 13 residues. This chain's CDR3 is CASSPGQGVGYTF. The DNA for the CDR3 is TGTGCCAGCAGCCCAGGACAGGGTGTTGGCTACACCTTC.

CDR3 protein: CASRLGGRALADTQYF. The CDR3 DNA follows: TGTGCCAGCAGGTTAGGCGGGAGGGCCCTTGCAGATACGCAGTATTTT. The J gene is TRBJ2-3, the V gene TRBV2, with TRBD2 matching over 9 bases. Germline CDR1 SNHLY, CDR2 FYNNEI. J gave up 4 bases and V 6 bases, and 11 bases lay outside the gene matches. The CDR3 sequence is 16 residues long.

This sequence joins TRBV4-1 and TRBJ2-1; 11 nucleotides align to TRBD2. The CDR3 runs to 17 residues. Germline lookup yields CDR1 MGHRA and CDR2 YSYEKL. J lost 6 bases, V lost 1 base, and 8 bases had no gene match. The CDR3: CASSQGGTSGEGNEQFF. CDR3 sequence (DNA): TGCGCCAGCAGCCAAGGGGGGACTAGCGGAGAAGGCAATGAGCAGTTCTTC.

This rearrangement joins TRBV2 to TRBJ2-1; 9 nucleotides line up with TRBD1. The CDR3 loop spans 15 amino acids. V lost 8 bases and J lost 4; bases outside the gene matches: 9. CDR1 SNHLY and CDR2 FYNNEI come from the germline V gene. In nucleotides, the CDR3 is TGTGCCAGCCTCCCTTGGGGACAGGGATACAATGAGCAGTTCTTC. As protein: CASLPWGQGYNEQFF.

This clone was seen just once. This chain uses TRBV7-2 with TRBJ2-1; TRBD1 might be the D (6 bases). Trimming stripped 0 bases from V and 9 bases from J, with 12 bases between. CDR1 is SGHTA and CDR2 is FQGNSA in the germline V gene. The CDR3 loop spans 14 amino acids. The DNA for the CDR3 is TGTGCCAGCAGCTTAGCCCACAGGGCTAGTGAGCAGTTCTTC. Protein sequence: CASSLAHRASEQFF.

This clone was seen only a few times. The chain links TRBV3-1 (or the pseudogene TRBV3-2) to TRBJ1-3, with D hard to call. V was trimmed by 1 base and J by 2 bases, leaving 9 bases between them. The V gene's germline CDR1 is LGHDT and CDR2 YNNKEL (reference sequence). CDR3 length equals 15 residues. CDR3 region: CASSQVLRAGNTIYF. The CDR3 region has the DNA TGTGCCAGCAGCCAAGTACTGAGAGCTGGAAACACCATATATTTT.

This clone has a handful of counts. The CDR3 loop reads CASRNRVGNEQFF. Written as DNA, the CDR3 is TGTGCCAGCAGAAACAGGGTTGGCAATGAGCAGTTCTTC. The chain joins TRBV5-5 to TRBJ2-1; tentative D call: TRBD1 (6 bases). V was clipped by 5 bases and J by 6 bases, with 12 bases between them. This CDR3 has 13 amino acids. CDR1 and CDR2 (germline): SGHKS, YYEKEE (reference sequence).

This clone was detected once. CDR3 loop: CASSLLGGLAGGSTTEQFF. The CDR3 DNA is TGTGCCAGCAGCTTATTGGGGGGACTAGCGGGAGGTTCAACGACTGAGCAGTTCTTC. This chain uses TRBV7-3 with TRBJ2-1; TRBD2 aligns across 15 bases. The germline gives CDR1 SGHTA, CDR2 FQGTGA. This CDR3 contains 19 residues. The J segment lost 9 bases and the V segment lost 2 bases, leaving 14 bases of the junction unmatched.

This sequence joins TRBV27 and TRBJ1-2; tentatively, D is TRBD1 (5 bases). V lost 3 bases, J lost 4 bases, and 21 bases lay in between. The CDR3 loop spans 17 amino acids. CDR1 is MNHEY and CDR2 is SMNVEV in the germline V gene (reference sequence). CDR3 sequence (DNA): TGTGCCAGCAGTTTTATTGCCCGATCAGGGATTGCCTATGGCTACACCTTC. Its protein product is CASSFIARSGIAYGYTF.

The J gene is TRBJ1-2, the V gene TRBV7-9, with a possible D match to TRBD1 (5 bases). Trimming cost V 4 bases and J 4 bases, with 13 bases left between them. Germline lookup yields CDR1 SEHNR and CDR2 FQNEAQ (reference sequence). The CDR3 runs to 14 residues. As DNA, the CDR3 is TGTGCCAGCAGCTGGGCAGGGTTAGGCTATGGCTACACCTTC. Translated, it gives CASSWAGLGYGYTF.

The genes are TRBV7-6 and TRBJ2-1, with 8 bases that match TRBD2. CDR3 length: 18 amino acids. Germline values: CDR1 SGHVS, CDR2 FNYEAQ. With V trimmed by 10 bases and J by 1 base, 18 bases remained unmatched. DNA of the CDR3: TGTGCCACGCAAGCATACAGCGGGGGCCGACTTTCCTACAATGAGCAGTTCTTC. As protein: CATQAYSGGRLSYNEQFF.

The chain recombines TRBV10-1 with TRBJ2-3; 14 nucleotides line up with TRBD2. Trimming removed 0 bases from V and 1 base from J; junction bases left unmatched: 3. Germline V gene data show CDR1 as WNHNN and CDR2 as SYGVQD (reference sequence). The CDR3 has 18 residues. The CDR3 DNA follows: TGCGCCAGCAGTGAGTCGACGGGACTAGCGGGAGGCACAGATACGCAGTATTTT. It translates to CASSESTGLAGGTDTQYF.

The CDR3 region is CASSPRTSGGVNEQFF. In DNA form, the CDR3 reads TGTGCCAGCAGCCCCCGAACTAGCGGGGGCGTCAATGAGCAGTTCTTC. This rearrangement joins TRBV13 to TRBJ2-1, with 11 bases lining up with TRBD2. The V segment lost 5 bases and the J segment 6 bases; nucleotides outside the gene matches: 9. This CDR3 region has 16 residues. Germline V gives CDR1 PRHDT, CDR2 FYEKMQ (reference sequence). The full variable domain, with the rest looked up from reference TRBV13 and TRBJ2-1, is AAGVIQSPRHLIKEKRETATLKCYPIPRHDTVYWYQQGPGQDPQFLISFYEKMQSDKGSIPDRFSAQQFSDYHSELNMSSLELGDSALYFCASSPRTSGGVNEQFFGPGTRLTVL.

V gene TRBV7-8 combines with J gene TRBJ2-3; 12 positions agree with TRBD2. There are 19 residues in the CDR3. Germline CDR1 and CDR2: SGHVS and FQNEAQ. The V and J ends lost 2 bases and 2 bases, in that order; junction bases with no gene match: 11. CDR3 in amino acids: CASSLRLAGDRTSTDTQYF. CDR3 coding DNA: TGTGCCAGCAGCTTACGACTAGCGGGAGACAGAACCTCCACAGATACGCAGTATTTT.